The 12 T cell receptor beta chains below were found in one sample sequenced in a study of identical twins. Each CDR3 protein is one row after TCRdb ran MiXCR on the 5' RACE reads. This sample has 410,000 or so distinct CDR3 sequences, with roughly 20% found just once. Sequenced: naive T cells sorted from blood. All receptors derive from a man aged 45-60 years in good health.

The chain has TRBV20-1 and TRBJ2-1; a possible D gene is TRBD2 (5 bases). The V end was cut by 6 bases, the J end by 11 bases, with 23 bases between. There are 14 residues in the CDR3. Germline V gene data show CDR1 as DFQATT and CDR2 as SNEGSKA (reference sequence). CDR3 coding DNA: TGCAGTGCCCAATCCTTAACGACTACTACAAAGCAGTTCTTC. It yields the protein CSAQSLTTTTKQFF.

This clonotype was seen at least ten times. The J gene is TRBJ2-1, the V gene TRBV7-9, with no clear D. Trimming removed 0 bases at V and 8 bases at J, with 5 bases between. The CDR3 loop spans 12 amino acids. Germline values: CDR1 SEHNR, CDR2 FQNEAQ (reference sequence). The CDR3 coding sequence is TGTGCCAGCAGCTTAGCTTATGATGAGCAGTTCTTC. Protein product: CASSLAYDEQFF.

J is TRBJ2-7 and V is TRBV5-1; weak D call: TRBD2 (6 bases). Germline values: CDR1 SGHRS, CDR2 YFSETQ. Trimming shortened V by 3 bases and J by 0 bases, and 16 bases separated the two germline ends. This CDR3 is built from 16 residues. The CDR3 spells CASSSTGGPSSYEQYF. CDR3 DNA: TGCGCCAGCAGCTCGACCGGGGGACCAAGCTCCTACGAGCAGTACTTC.

CDR3: CATSFRDRETQYF. The CDR3 bases are TGTGCCACCTCTTTTCGGGACCGGGAGACCCAGTACTTC. The chain is built from TRBV6-1 and TRBJ2-5; D is perhaps TRBD1 or TRBD2 (5 bases each). The CDR3 is 13 residues long. Germline V CDR1 and CDR2: MNHNS, SASEGT. Trimming cost V 10 bases and J 5 bases, with 17 bases left between them.

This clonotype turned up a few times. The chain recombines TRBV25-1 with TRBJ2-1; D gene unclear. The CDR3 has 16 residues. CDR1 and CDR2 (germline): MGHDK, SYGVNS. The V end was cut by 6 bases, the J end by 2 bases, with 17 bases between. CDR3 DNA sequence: TGTGCCAGCAGCCGAAGGCGTCCCAGAACCTACAATGAGCAGTTCTTC. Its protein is CASSRRRPRTYNEQFF.

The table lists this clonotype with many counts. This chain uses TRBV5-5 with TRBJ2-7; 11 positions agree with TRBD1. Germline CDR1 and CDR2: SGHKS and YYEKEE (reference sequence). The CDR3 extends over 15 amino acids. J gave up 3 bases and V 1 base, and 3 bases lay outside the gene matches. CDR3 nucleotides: TGTGCCAGCAGCTTGCCCGGGACAGGGGGCTACGAGCAGTACTTC. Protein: CASSLPGTGGYEQYF.

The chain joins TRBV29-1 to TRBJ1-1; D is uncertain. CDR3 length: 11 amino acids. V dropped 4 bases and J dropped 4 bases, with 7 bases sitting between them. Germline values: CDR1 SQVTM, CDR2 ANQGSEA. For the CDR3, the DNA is TGCAGCGTTGGTAGCGCCACTGAAGCTTTCTTT. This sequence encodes CSVGSATEAFF.

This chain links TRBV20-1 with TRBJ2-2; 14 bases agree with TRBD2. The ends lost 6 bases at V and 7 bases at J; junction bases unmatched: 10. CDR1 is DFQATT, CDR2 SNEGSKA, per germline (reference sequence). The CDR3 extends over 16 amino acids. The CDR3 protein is CSATPGLAGVSGELFF. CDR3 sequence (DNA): TGCAGTGCAACCCCGGGACTAGCGGGAGTGAGCGGGGAGCTGTTTTTT.

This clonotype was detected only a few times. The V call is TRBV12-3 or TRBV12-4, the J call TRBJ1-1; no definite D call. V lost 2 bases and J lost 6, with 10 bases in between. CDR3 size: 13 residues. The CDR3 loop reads CASSLRVGSEAFF. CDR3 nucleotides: TGTGCCAGCAGTTTACGGGTAGGGTCTGAAGCTTTCTTT.

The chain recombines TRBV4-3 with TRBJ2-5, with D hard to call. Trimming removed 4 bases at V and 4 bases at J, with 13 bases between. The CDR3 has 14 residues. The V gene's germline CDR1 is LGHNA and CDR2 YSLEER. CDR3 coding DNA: TGCGCCAGCAGCCGTTCCTTTGTTTCAGAGACCCAGTACTTC. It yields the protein CASSRSFVSETQYF.

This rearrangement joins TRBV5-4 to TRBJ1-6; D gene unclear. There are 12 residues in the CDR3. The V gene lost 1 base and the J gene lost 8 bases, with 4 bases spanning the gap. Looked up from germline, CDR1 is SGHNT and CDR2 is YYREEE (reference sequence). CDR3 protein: CASSLLDSPLHF. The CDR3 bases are TGTGCCAGCAGCTTGCTGGATTCACCCCTCCACTTT.

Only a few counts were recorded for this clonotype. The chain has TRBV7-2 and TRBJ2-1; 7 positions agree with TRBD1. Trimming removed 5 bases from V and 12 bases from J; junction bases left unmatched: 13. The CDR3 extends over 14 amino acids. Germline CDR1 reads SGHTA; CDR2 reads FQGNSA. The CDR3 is CASSPSTDRTSQFF. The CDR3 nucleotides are TGTGCCAGCAGCCCATCAACGGACAGGACGTCGCAGTTCTTC.